Below are 3 T cell receptor beta chains sequenced from a single sample in a study of cytomegalovirus exposure and HLA in healthy donors. Both 60 Vbeta primers and 13 Jbeta primers went into the PCR. Assay used: immunoSEQ multiplex PCR; TCRdb lists only in-frame clones, some missing. This repertoire includes 130,000 or so clones. The specimen was PBMCs. These receptors were taken from a woman between 40 and 55 years old in good health and CMV-seropositive.

This chain links TRBV28 with TRBJ1-4; 8 bases fit TRBD1. Germline assignment: CDR1 MDHEN and CDR2 SYDVKM. The V segment lost 7 bases and the J segment 6 bases; nucleotides outside the gene matches: 10. The CDR3 sequence is 15 residues long. The CDR3 DNA reads TGTGCCAGCAAGGTACCGGGACAGGCCTATGAAAAACTGTTTTTT. This codes for CASKVPGQAYEKLFF.

CDR3 DNA: TGTGCCAGTAGAGTAGCGGGAACGGAGACCCAGTACTTC. This gives the protein CASRVAGTETQYF. The chain is built from TRBV19 and TRBJ2-5; 8 bases line up with TRBD2. The trim removed 6 bases at V and 5 bases at J, leaving 5 bases unmatched. The CDR3 consists of 13 residues. CDR1 and CDR2 (germline): LNHDA, SQIVND (reference sequence).

The rearrangement uses TRBV6-5 and TRBJ2-1; the D is unclear. This CDR3 region has 13 residues. The germline V gene has CDR1 MNHEY and CDR2 SVGAGI. The V gene lost 6 bases and the J gene lost 6 bases, with 12 bases spanning the gap. The CDR3 spells CASSRSHGNEQFF. DNA of the CDR3: TGTGCCAGCAGCCGAAGCCATGGCAATGAGCAGTTCTTC.